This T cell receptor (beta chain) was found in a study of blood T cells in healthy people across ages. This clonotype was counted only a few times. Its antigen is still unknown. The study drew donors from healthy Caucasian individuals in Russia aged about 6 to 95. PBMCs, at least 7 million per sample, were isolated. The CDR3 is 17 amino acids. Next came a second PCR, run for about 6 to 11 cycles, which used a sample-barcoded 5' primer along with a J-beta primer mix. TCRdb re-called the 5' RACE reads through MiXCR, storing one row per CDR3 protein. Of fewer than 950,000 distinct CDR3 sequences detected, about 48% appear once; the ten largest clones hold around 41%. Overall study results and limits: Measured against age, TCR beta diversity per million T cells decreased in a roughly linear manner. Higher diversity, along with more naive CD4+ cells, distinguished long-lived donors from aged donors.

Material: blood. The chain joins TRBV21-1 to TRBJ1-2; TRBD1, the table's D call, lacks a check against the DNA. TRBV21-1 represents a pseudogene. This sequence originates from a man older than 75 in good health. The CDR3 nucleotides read TGTGCCAGCAGCAAAGCGGGCAGGGAGATTATACAATGTGGCTACACCTTC. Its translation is CASSKAGREIIQCGYTF.